This T cell receptor beta chain is drawn from a study of beta chain features in type 1 diabetes (dated by TCRdb to 2016 to 2018). As for the study more broadly: Patients and healthy donors did not differ in mean age, gender distribution, total cell number or subset yield. A total of roughly 100,000,000 sorted cells were examined across all samples, and the number of cells per subset was strongly correlated with RNA yield. In the study, TCRB repertoires of sorted circulating CD4+ T cell subsets from recently diagnosed type 1 diabetes patients were compared with those of matched healthy donors. Whereas all 28 donors provided naive and central memory subsets, regulatory and stem cell-like memory subsets were isolated from just 8 patients and roughly 8 healthy donors.

Per the germline V gene, SGHVS is the CDR1 and FNYEAQ is the CDR2. Inclusive of the bounding cysteine and phenylalanine, the CDR3 is 15 residues long. The DNA shown is the 45-base CDR3, in frame from base 1. V is trimmed back by 4 bases and J by 7 bases, and the junction contains 10 bases that no gene match accounts for. The entire amount of isolated RNA was reverse transcribed using the High Capacity cDNA Reverse Transcription Kit, so the sequenced TCRB transcripts were expressed ones. Naive, central memory and regulatory T cell samples underwent deep immunoSEQ sequencing, averaging around 3.9 million total reads per sample. Sorted cells were lysed in RLT buffer, and RNA was extracted using DNase-treated RNeasy Micro or Mini kits according to cell number. Each cell subset was processed separately to prevent cross-contamination, with patient and healthy donor samples processed together. TCRB sequences were amplified from cDNA with the immunoSEQ multiplex PCR, producing 87-bp fragments spanning the CDR3 region. The amplicons were sequenced using the Illumina HiSeq platform. In the paper's pipeline: PCR bias was computationally corrected using synthetic template baselines, reads within Hamming distance 2 were collapsed, and singletons that could not be merged were discarded. By aligning reads against IMGT, V, D and J genes, CDR3 length, and insertions or deletions at six rearrangement sites were assigned. Within each subset, clonotype counts were normalized to sorted cell number, and only after that were true diversity and Gini coefficients computed with the tcR R package. The overlap coefficient, calculated on TCRB nucleotide sequences, was used to quantify repertoire sharing. Out-of-frame TCRB sequences from naive cells were analyzed to stand in for the pre-selection repertoire. The immuneACCESS repertoire file appears here via TCRdb, limited to in-frame rearrangements. These files lack a portion of the clones; in checked studies, under half of the deficit traces to unresolved V genes, and the cause of the others is not known. V, J and clone size are those of that table, while D and trimming were read from the DNA. This sample holds 450,000 to 550,000 clones; approximately 31% were observed only once. 0.06% to 0.07% of the sample comes from the top ten.

Beyond this particular receptor, the publication reports: Naive, central memory and regulatory TCRB repertoires appeared to be more alike among patients than among healthy donors. Because the HLA sub-analyses included only small numbers of individuals, any influence of HLA type on TCRB rearrangement was left unresolved. Because cDNA rather than genomic DNA was sequenced, highly expressing activated cells could have been over-represented, although no difference in activation and CD3 levels was found between groups. PCR may preferentially amplify shorter templates, but because patient and control samples were amplified and corrected together, any resulting skew would affect both groups equally. At VDJ recombination sites, patients with type 1 diabetes made fewer insertions and deleted more nucleotides, a pattern implying thymic rearrangement abnormalities. In all four CD4+ subsets, TCRB CDR3 length was moderately but significantly shorter in type 1 diabetes patients.

This clone was detected only a few times. The specificity of this receptor is unknown. Base qualities were left out, and no much larger clone turns up one base away. Each donor gave one peripheral blood draw, averaging roughly 120 mL, which was collected into heparinised tubes. Naive, central memory, regulatory and stem cell-like memory CD4+ T cells were sorted on a BD FACSAria II using a panel including CD45RO, CCR7, CD25, CD127, CD95 and CD27. All sorted populations exceeded 95% purity. Right away, PBMCs were isolated by Lymphoprep density gradient centrifugation and were stained directly, with no culture step. To minimize batch effects, samples were stained and sorted in pairs, one healthy donor with one patient per experiment.

The sequencing input was naive CD4+ T cells from blood. The cell subset or site label of this sample denotes: true naive CD4+ T cells. The chain employs TRBV7-6 and TRBJ2-1; TRBD1 matches 7 bases in the middle. The clonotype comes from a man aged 18 to 30 in good health. The nucleotide sequence reads TGTGCCAGCAGCTCCCCTTTTAACAGGGGAAATGAGCAGTTCTTC. It codes for CASSSPFNRGNEQFF.